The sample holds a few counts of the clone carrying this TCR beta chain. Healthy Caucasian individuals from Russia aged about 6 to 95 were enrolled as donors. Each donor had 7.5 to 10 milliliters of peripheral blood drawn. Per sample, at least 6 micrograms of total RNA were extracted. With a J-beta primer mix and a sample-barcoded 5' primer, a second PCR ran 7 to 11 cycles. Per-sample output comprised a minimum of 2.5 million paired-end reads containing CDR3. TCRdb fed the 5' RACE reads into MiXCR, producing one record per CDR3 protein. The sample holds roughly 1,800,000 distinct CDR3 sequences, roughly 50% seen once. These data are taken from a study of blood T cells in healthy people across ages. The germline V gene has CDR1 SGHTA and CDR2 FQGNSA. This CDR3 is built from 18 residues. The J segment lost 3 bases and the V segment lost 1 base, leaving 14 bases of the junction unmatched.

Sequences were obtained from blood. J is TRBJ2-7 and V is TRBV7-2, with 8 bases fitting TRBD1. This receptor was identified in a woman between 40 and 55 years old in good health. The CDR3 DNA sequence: TGTGCCAGCAGCTTAGTTGGGCCGGGACAGGCTCGGGACTACGAGCAGTACTTC. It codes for CASSLVGPGQARDYEQYF.